This TCR beta chain emerged from a study of blood T cell repertoires in COVID-19. The assay was immunoSEQ multiplex PCR, and TCRdb's table has in-frame clones only and misses some. Of around 200,000 clones listed, 85% to 90% are singletons. This CDR3 is built from 12 residues. Germline V lookup: CDR1 MDHEN, CDR2 SYDVKM. J was trimmed by 4 bases and V by 10 bases; bases with no gene match: 6. Sequenced input: PBMCs or T cells enriched from blood (not recorded which). The source of this sequence is a woman aged 45-65 years in a cohort exposed to, infected with or recovered from COVID-19 (not recorded which). The gene calls are TRBV28 and TRBJ1-2; 7 bases line up with TRBD1. The CDR3 protein is CAITDRVYGYTF. CDR3 nucleotides: TGTGCCATCACAGACAGGGTCTATGGCTACACCTTC.